This TCR beta chain derives from a study of a mutant IDH1 vaccine in newly diagnosed glioma (dated by TCRdb to the early 2020s). In the study overall: Vaccination started 4-6 weeks after radiotherapy alone, or was given together with temozolomide cycles in the groups whose treatment included chemotherapy. Of the roughly 34 treated patients, 62.5% were male and approximately 38% were female, and a mean age of approximately 40 years was recorded. Before enrollment, most patients had been given radiochemotherapy with temozolomide as standard therapy, while the rest had received either radiotherapy alone or temozolomide alone. Visit V12 was the week-35 safety follow-up and visit V13 was the week-47 end of study. Peripheral blood samples were drawn at six visits, namely V03 (baseline), V05, V07, V10, V12 and V13. For exploratory analyses, longitudinal TCRB deep sequencing was carried out in more than 20 treated patients wherever samples were available. The investigation overall reported the following: According to the authors, sample limitations meant that analyses of patient blood samples could not be reproduced. Pseudoprogression seemed to be unrelated to changes in the top peripheral T cell clonotypes found by TCRB sequencing. Selection of PBMC samples for TCRB deep sequencing was based on availability. Immune responses induced by the vaccine were seen in 90% to 95% of patients across multiple MHC alleles.

With regard to this clone: The target of this receptor is not known. No much larger clone is present one base from it, and per-base qualities are unavailable.

The time point label, as the study defines it: week 47, end of study. Each vaccine dose, consisting of 300 ug of a 20-mer mutant IDH1 peptide in Montanide, was administered subcutaneously with topical imiquimod. Patients received eight vaccinations in weeks 1, 3, 5, 7, 11, 15, 19 and 23, corresponding to visits V03 through V10. Newly diagnosed WHO grade 3 or 4 IDH1-mutant astrocytomas showing loss of nuclear ATRX were present in the donors. The samples were drawn from NOA16, a multicentre, single-arm, open-label phase I trial in Germany that tested a mutant IDH1 peptide vaccine in humans for the first time. Genomic DNA for TCRB sequencing was isolated from EDTA blood with the DNeasy Blood and Tissue Kit. Via the germline V gene, CDR1 is SGHVS and CDR2 FQNEAQ. CDR3 length: 17 amino acids, cysteine to phenylalanine. The CDR3 DNA has 51 bases and is translated from base 1. Here V drops 5 bases and J drops 5 bases, and the junction holds 11 bases not matched to any gene.

Libraries were prepared through the immunoSEQ multiplex PCR assay. The hsTCRB Kit was used according to the manufacturer's protocol to amplify rearranged TCR beta chain sequences. An Illumina MiSeq was used to sequence the TCRB libraries. As for the authors' bioinformatics: The kit vendor's proprietary platform handled demultiplexing, trimming and gene mapping. What TCRdb holds here is the immuneACCESS table cut down to in-frame rearrangements. Part of the clones is not present; checked against another copy, under half of the missing clones reflect an unresolved V gene, and the others are unexplained. V and J calls plus clone size are reproduced from that table; the DNA served to infer D and trimming. Across this sample there are about 32,000 clones, with approximately 89% seen only once. The ten largest clones take up about 2% of the sample.

The source was PBMCs, collected from a glioma patient whose treatment included an IDH1 peptide vaccine. This clonotype was obtained from a middle-aged man with glioma. The chain was built from TRBV7-8 and TRBJ2-5, with 13 central nucleotides matching TRBD2. The CDR3: CASSRGGLAGLTETQYF. The DNA is TGTGCCAGCAGCAGGGGGGGACTAGCGGGATTAACGGAGACCCAGTACTTC.